This TCR beta chain came from a study of T cell repertoires in cytomegalovirus infection (dated by TCRdb to between 2019 and 2020). Context from the whole study: Donor HLA type was relevant to the analysis, as public TCR beta signatures indicated carriage of CMV infection together with the matching HLA type.

Results the study describes overall, beyond this receptor: In the ex vivo response, HLA-C-restricted CMV-specific TCR beta clonotypes were dominant, and in two of eight donors the single most frequent clonotype came from this HLA-C-restricted group. In both this cohort and an independent roughly 360-donor cohort, the cumulative frequency of public TCR beta family members distinguished carriers of CMV infection plus the relevant HLA type.

The germline V gene (reference sequence) supplies CDR1 SEHNR and CDR2 FQNEAQ. V sheds 4 bases and J sheds 4 bases, leaving 20 bases between their ends. The cysteine opens and the phenylalanine closes a CDR3 of 17 amino acids. Of the read, only the CDR3 DNA is kept; its 51 bases are in frame from base 1. This clonotype was counted only a few times. What antigen it recognizes has not been identified. No quality values exist for individual bases; no much larger clone is one base distant. The reads were generated on an Illumina HiSeq 1500. TCRdb cleaned the public reads at Q25 with fastp, built clones with MiXCR and kept in-frame beta chains. CDR3 protein duplicates are merged, each entry listing the most common genes and DNA. In this sample the table shows hundreds of thousands of distinct CDR3 sequences, roughly 26% of which occur a single time. Together, the top ten hold roughly 8% of the sample.

Sequenced input: CD8+ T cells from PBMCs. Here the chain combines TRBV7-9 and TRBJ1-5; TRBD1 is a weak D gene call, 6 bases matching. The origin of this receptor is a human donor in good health (CMV status not recorded). Some clones in this sample may be carry-over from other donors' samples. CDR3 region: CASSSTGGQGSNQPQHF. The DNA reads TGTGCCAGCAGCTCAACGGGGGGGCAGGGGTCAAATCAGCCCCAGCATTTT.